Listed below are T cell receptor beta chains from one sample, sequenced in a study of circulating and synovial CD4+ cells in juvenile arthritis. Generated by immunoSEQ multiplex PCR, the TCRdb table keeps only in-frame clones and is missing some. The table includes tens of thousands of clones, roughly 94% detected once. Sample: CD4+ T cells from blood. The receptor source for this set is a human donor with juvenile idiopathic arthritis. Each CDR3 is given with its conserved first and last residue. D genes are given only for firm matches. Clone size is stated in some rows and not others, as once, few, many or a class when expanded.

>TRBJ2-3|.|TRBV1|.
CTSSSGDFGPPDTQYF
TGCACCAGCTCTAGCGGGGACTTTGGCCCCCCAGATACGCAGTATTTT
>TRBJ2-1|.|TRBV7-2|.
CASSSPGTSRGEQFF
TGTGCCAGCAGCTCCCCCGGGACTTCCCGGGGTGAGCAGTTCTTC
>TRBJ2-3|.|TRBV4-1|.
CASSPLIAPDTQYF
TGCGCCAGCAGCCCTCTTATAGCCCCAGATACGCAGTATTTT
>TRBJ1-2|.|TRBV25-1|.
CASSGLIYGYTF
TGTGCCAGCAGCGGACTGATCTATGGCTACACCTTC
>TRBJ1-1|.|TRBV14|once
CASSQGPGRANTEAFF
TGTGCCAGCAGCCAGGGACCAGGGAGGGCGAACACTGAAGCTTTCTTT
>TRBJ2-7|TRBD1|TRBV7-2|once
CASSLEQGAPYEQYF
TGTGCCAGCAGCTTAGAACAGGGGGCCCCCTACGAGCAGTACTTC
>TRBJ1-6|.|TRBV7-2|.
CASSLVSLNNSPLHF
TGTGCCAGCAGCTTAGTGTCACTTAATAATTCACCCCTCCACTTT
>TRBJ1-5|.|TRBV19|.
CASSPPQGLSQPQHF
TGTGCCAGTAGTCCACCACAGGGATTGAGTCAGCCCCAGCATTTT
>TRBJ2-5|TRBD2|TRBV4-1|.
CASSQSRSGGQETQYF
TGCGCCAGCAGCCAAAGTCGGTCGGGGGGCCAAGAGACCCAGTACTTC
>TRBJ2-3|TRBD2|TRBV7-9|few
CASSLVAGGRADTQYF
TGTGCCAGCAGCTTAGTAGCGGGGGGGCGCGCAGATACGCAGTATTTT
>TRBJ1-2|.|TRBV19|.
CASSIMSAMNGYTF
TGTGCCAGTAGTATAATGTCAGCGATGAATGGCTACACCTTC
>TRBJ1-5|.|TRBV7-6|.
CASSLAQGKNQPQHF
TGTGCCAGCAGCTTAGCCCAGGGGAAGAACCAGCCCCAGCATTTT
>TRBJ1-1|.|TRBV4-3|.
CASSLSRGGTEAFF
TGCGCCAGCAGCCTGTCACGAGGGGGCACTGAAGCTTTCTTT
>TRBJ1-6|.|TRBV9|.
CASSEGVYNSPLHF
TGTGCCAGCAGCGAGGGGGTATATAATTCACCCCTCCACTTT